This T cell receptor beta chain was captured in a study of blood T cell repertoires in COVID-19. Study context: Material from acute and convalescent COVID-19 was sourced from the United States, Italy and Spain. PBMCs, B-cell-depleted T cells, or T cells provided the cDNA or gDNA that made up the material.

In the authors' workflow: How many nucleated cells were present was estimated from reference gene primer amplification. Profiled with immunoSEQ multiplex PCR; TCRdb holds only in-frame clones, not every one. V and J calls and clone size are copied from that table; D and trimming were computed from the DNA. The table records about 200,000 clones, approximately 84% of them present only once. The CDR3 has 14 amino acids. Per germline, CDR1 MNHEY and CDR2 SVGAGI. Trimming stripped 2 bases from V and 0 bases from J, with 5 bases between. The chain employs TRBV6-5 and TRBJ2-4; possible D gene TRBD2, 5 bases. The sample taken for sequencing was peripheral blood. The source of this sequence is a human donor with acute or convalescent COVID-19. The donor label of this sample is uncertain. In DNA form, the CDR3 reads TGTGCCAGCAGTTACGGACTAGCCAAAAACATTCAGTACTTC. It codes for CASSYGLAKNIQYF.